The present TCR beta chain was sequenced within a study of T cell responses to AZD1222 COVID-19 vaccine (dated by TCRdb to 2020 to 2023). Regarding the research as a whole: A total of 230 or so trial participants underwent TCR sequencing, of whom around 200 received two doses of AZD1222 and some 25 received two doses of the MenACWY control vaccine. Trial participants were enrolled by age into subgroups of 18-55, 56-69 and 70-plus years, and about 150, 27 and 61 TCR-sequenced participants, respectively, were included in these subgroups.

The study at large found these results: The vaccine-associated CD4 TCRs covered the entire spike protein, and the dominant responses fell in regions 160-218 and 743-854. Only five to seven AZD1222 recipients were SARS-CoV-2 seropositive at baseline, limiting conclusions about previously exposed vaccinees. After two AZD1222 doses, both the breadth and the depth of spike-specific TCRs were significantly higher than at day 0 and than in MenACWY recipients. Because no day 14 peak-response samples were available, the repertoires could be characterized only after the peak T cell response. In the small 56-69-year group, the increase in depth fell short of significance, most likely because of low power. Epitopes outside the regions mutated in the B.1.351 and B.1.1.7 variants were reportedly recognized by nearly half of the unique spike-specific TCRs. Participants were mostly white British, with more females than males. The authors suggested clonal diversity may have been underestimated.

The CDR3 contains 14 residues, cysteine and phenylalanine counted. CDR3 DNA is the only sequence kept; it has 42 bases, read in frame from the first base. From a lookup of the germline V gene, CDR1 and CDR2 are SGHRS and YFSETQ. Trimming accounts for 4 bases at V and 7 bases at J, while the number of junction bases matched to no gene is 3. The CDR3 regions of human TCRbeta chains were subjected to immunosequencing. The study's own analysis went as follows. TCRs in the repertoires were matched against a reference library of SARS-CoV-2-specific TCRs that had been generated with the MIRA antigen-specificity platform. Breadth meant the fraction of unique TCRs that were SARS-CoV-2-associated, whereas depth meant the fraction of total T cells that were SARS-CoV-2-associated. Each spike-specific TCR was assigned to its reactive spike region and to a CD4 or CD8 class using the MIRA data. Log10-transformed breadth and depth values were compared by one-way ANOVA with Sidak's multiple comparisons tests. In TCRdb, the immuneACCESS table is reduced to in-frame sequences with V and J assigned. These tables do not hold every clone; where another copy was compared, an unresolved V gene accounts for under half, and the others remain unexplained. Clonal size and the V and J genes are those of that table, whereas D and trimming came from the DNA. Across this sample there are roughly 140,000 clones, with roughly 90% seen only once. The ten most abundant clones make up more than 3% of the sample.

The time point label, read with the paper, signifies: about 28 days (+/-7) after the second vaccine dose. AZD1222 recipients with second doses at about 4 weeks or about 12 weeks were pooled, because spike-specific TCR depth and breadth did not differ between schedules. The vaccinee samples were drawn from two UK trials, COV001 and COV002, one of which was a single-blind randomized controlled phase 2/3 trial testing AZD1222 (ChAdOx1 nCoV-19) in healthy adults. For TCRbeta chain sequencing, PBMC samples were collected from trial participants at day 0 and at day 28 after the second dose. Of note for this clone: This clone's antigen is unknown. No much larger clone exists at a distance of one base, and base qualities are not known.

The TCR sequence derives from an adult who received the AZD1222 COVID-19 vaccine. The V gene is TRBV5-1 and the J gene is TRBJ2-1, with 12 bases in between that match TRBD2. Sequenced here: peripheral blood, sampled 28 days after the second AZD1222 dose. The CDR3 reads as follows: CASSPTSGRNEQFF. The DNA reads TGCGCCAGCAGCCCAACTAGCGGGAGGAATGAGCAGTTCTTC.